Below, 6 T cell receptor beta chains from the same sample are listed, as sequenced in a study of shared T cell receptors in the human thymus. The protocol was immunoSEQ multiplex PCR, while the TCRdb copy is restricted to in-frame clones and leaves out a portion. This table holds under 700,000 clones, more than 75% found once. These data are also associated with another study on human thymus T cells.

The sequenced sample was thymocytes. These receptor sequences come from a boy younger than two with a congenital heart defect.

The CDR3 region has the DNA TGTGCCAGCAGCAGCGGGCGCACCGGGGAGCTGTTTTTT. Its translation: CASSSGRTGELFF. The V call is TRBV7-8, the J call TRBJ2-2; maybe TRBD2 (6 bases). V was shortened by 5 bases and J by 4 bases, with 8 bases between the two germline ends. The CDR3 has 13 residues. CDR1 is SGHVS, CDR2 FQNEAQ, per germline.

V usage is TRBV7-4 and J usage is TRBJ1-2; TRBD1 matches at 7 bases. With 5 bases clipped from V and 6 bases from J, the junction kept 6 bases outside the gene matches. CDR3 length: 13 amino acids. CDR1 and CDR2 (germline): SGHVT, SQSDAQ. CDR3 residues: CASSVVGGNGYTF. DNA of the CDR3: TGTGCCAGCAGCGTCGTAGGGGGCAATGGCTACACCTTC.

The chain combines TRBV28 with TRBJ1-4; TRBD1 aligns across 7 bases. In germline, CDR1 is MDHEN, CDR2 SYDVKM. This CDR3 is 11 amino acids long. V shed 6 bases, J shed 12 bases, and the junction held 4 bases outside the gene matches. CDR3 in DNA: TGTGCCAGCAGAAAGGGGGCTCAACTGTTTTTT. Protein: CASRKGAQLFF.

The chain combines TRBV19 with TRBJ2-1, with D perhaps TRBD2 (6 bases). The CDR3 contains 13 residues. The germline V gene encodes CDR1 LNHDA and CDR2 SQIVND (reference sequence). The V end was cut by 6 bases, the J end by 6 bases, with 12 bases between. The CDR3 loop is CASSKRALNEQFF. CDR3 DNA: TGTGCCAGTAGCAAGCGGGCCCTCAATGAGCAGTTCTTC.

CDR3 in DNA: TGTGCCAGCAGCCCTAAGACTGGGAGCTCCTACGAGCAGTACTTC. Its translation: CASSPKTGSSYEQYF. The chain couples TRBV14 to TRBJ2-7; D might be TRBD2 (5 bases). This CDR3 spans 15 amino acids. V gave up 4 bases and J gave up 0 bases, with 13 bases separating them. The germline CDR1 and CDR2 sequences are SGHDN and FVKESK.

This chain joins TRBV5-4 and TRBJ2-1, with 11 bases identical to TRBD2. The CDR3 consists of 18 residues. CDR1 SGHNT and CDR2 YYREEE come from the germline V gene (reference sequence). V shed 2 bases and J 5 bases; nucleotides not matched to a gene: 12. CDR3 loop: CASSLSSGRGGRNNEQFF. CDR3 nucleotides: TGTGCCAGCAGCTTAAGTAGCGGGAGGGGTGGTAGGAACAATGAGCAGTTCTTC.